These T cell receptor beta chains were read from a single sample in a study of vaccination and CD4 T cells after COVID-19. TCRdb analysed the PCR reads with MiXCR anew, one entry per CDR3 protein. The sample includes about 26,000 distinct CDR3 sequences, around 66% of them seen just once. These receptors' antigens are unknown. Material: CD4+ T cells from blood, cultured in vitro. These receptor sequences come from a human donor who had recovered from COVID-19. Both conserved end residues are part of each CDR3. D genes are given only for firm matches. The size field is filled for only some rows; it gives once, few, many or a size class.

D	size	V	J	CDR3	DNA
NA	NA	TRBV10-3	TRBJ1-1	CAISTGGRTEAFF	TGTGCCATCTCCACTGGAGGGCGTACTGAAGCTTTCTTT
TRBD1	NA	TRBV6-2/TRBV6-3	TRBJ2-7	CASRRPGQGGYEQYF	TGTGCCAGCAGACGACCGGGACAGGGTGGTTACGAGCAGTACTTC
TRBD1	few	TRBV24-1	TRBJ1-2	CATSDRDRGYGYTF	TGTGCCACCAGTGACCGCGACAGGGGCTATGGCTACACCTTC
NA	NA	TRBV6-1	TRBJ1-5	CASSQNQPQHF	TGTGCCAGCAGCCAAAATCAGCCCCAGCATTTT
NA	NA	TRBV6-2/TRBV6-3	TRBJ2-7	CASSYSTLSRGIPRYEQYF	TGTGCCAGCAGTTACTCGACCCTCTCCAGGGGAATCCCTAGGTACGAGCAGTACTTC
NA	NA	TRBV7-2	TRBJ2-7	CASSLLGRGYEQYF	TGTGCCAGCAGCTTGCTCGGGCGGGGCTACGAGCAGTACTTC
NA	NA	TRBV28	TRBJ2-3	CASSGGTDTQYF	TGTGCCAGCAGTGGAGGCACAGATACGCAGTATTTT
NA	NA	TRBV10-1	TRBJ2-6	CASSESDGISGANVLTF	TGCGCCAGCAGTGAGTCGGACGGAATCTCTGGGGCCAACGTCCTGACTTTC
TRBD2	NA	TRBV2	TRBJ2-3	CASIPRRAGAGTDTQYF	TGTGCCAGCATCCCGCGGCGAGCGGGAGCCGGGACAGATACGCAGTATTTT
TRBD1	NA	TRBV6-1	TRBJ2-7	CASIRDRGRYEQYF	TGTGCCAGCATCCGGGACAGGGGGCGGTACGAGCAGTACTTC
TRBD2	NA	TRBV7-2	TRBJ2-1	CASSQDRSGGGNEQFF	TGCGCCAGCAGCCAAGATAGGTCGGGAGGAGGGAATGAGCAGTTCTTC
NA	NA	TRBV2	TRBJ2-5	CASRATLVGQETQYF	TGTGCCAGCAGAGCTACCCTAGTTGGCCAAGAGACCCAGTACTTC
TRBD1	NA	TRBV24-1	TRBJ1-1	CATSDPGQVEAFF	TGTGCCACCAGTGATCCCGGACAGGTAGAAGCTTTCTTT
NA	NA	TRBV11-2	TRBJ1-1	CASSLGGRMNTEAFF	TGTGCCAGCAGCTTAGGAGGTCGGATGAACACTGAAGCTTTCTTT
TRBD1	NA	TRBV5-1	TRBJ2-7	CASSSPRTGGYEQYF	TGCGCCAGCAGCTCCCCCAGGACAGGGGGCTACGAGCAGTACTTC
TRBD1	NA	TRBV6-1	TRBJ1-4	CASSGGGTGNEKLFF	TGTGCCAGCAGTGGGGGGGGGACAGGGAATGAAAAACTGTTTTTT
NA	NA	TRBV19	TRBJ2-7	CASSSLSGEKYEQYF	TGTGCCAGTAGTTCCCTTTCGGGAGAGAAATACGAGCAGTACTTC
NA	NA	TRBV4-1	TRBJ2-1	CASSLKIGDIQREQFF	TGCGCCAGCAGCCTGAAAATCGGGGACATCCAGCGTGAGCAGTTCTTC
NA	NA	TRBV7-8	TRBJ1-5	CASSWTDNQPQHF	TGTGCCAGCAGCTGGACAGATAATCAGCCCCAGCATTTT
TRBD1	NA	TRBV12-3/TRBV12-4	TRBJ2-4	CASRGQVDIQYF	TGTGCCAGCAGGGGACAGGTCGACATTCAGTACTTC
NA	few	TRBV2	TRBJ1-1	CASKGWGVTEAFF	TGTGCCAGCAAAGGGTGGGGGGTTACCGAAGCTTTCTTT
NA	few	TRBV2	TRBJ1-1	CASIFQGRGEAFF	TGTGCCAGCATTTTTCAGGGCAGGGGTGAAGCTTTCTTT
NA	NA	TRBV20-1	TRBJ1-1	CSARYGGGTEAFF	TGCAGTGCTAGGTACGGGGGCGGGACTGAAGCTTTCTTT
TRBD1	NA	TRBV7-2	TRBJ2-1	CASSYRDRGRNEQFF	TGTGCCAGCAGCTACCGGGACAGGGGACGGAATGAGCAGTTCTTC
NA	few	TRBV20-1	TRBJ1-3	CSARRVRGNTIYF	TGCAGTGCTAGGAGGGTGCGGGGAAACACCATATATTTT
TRBD1	few	TRBV12-3/TRBV12-4	TRBJ1-1	CASSKQGSTEAFF	TGTGCCAGCAGCAAACAGGGGAGCACTGAAGCTTTCTTT
NA	NA	TRBV6-2/TRBV6-3	TRBJ1-5	CASSLERAYSNQPQHF	TGTGCCAGCAGTTTGGAAAGGGCCTATAGCAATCAGCCCCAGCATTTT
TRBD1	NA	TRBV20-1	TRBJ1-5	CSATRTGVRSNQPQHF	TGCAGTGCTACCAGGACAGGAGTTAGAAGCAATCAGCCCCAGCATTTT
NA	few	TRBV20-1	TRBJ1-2	CSARGGRGTYYGYTF	TGCAGTGCTCGGGGGGGCAGGGGAACTTACTATGGCTACACCTTC
NA	NA	TRBV6-4	TRBJ1-1	CASSLDPSDTEAFF	TGTGCCAGCAGTTTGGACCCCTCGGACACTGAAGCTTTCTTT
NA	NA	TRBV28	TRBJ1-5	CASSLQTLGPQHF	TGTGCCAGCAGTTTGCAAACCCTGGGGCCCCAGCATTTT
NA	NA	TRBV11-2	TRBJ2-7	CASSLLTGYEQYF	TGTGCCAGCAGCTTACTTACTGGCTACGAGCAGTACTTC
NA	NA	TRBV25-1	TRBJ1-1	CASSGPLPRAFF	TGTGCCAGCAGTGGCCCACTCCCAAGAGCTTTCTTT
TRBD1	NA	TRBV20-1	TRBJ1-2	CSAREVLKGARHGYTF	TGCAGTGCTAGAGAGGTTTTGAAGGGGGCTAGGCATGGCTACACCTTC
TRBD1	few	TRBV15	TRBJ2-7	CATSRGGTGATYEQYF	TGTGCCACCAGCAGAGGAGGGACAGGGGCCACCTACGAGCAGTACTTC
NA	NA	TRBV6-2/TRBV6-3	TRBJ2-2	CASVRVANTGELFF	TGTGCCAGCGTTAGAGTAGCGAACACCGGGGAGCTGTTTTTT
NA	few	TRBV4-2	TRBJ1-1	CASSQAQGFGTEAFF	TGTGCCAGCAGCCAAGCACAGGGCTTTGGCACTGAAGCTTTCTTT
NA	few	TRBV6-5	TRBJ1-1	CASSYEPQTVRSAFF	TGTGCCAGCAGTTACGAACCCCAGACAGTCAGATCAGCTTTCTTT